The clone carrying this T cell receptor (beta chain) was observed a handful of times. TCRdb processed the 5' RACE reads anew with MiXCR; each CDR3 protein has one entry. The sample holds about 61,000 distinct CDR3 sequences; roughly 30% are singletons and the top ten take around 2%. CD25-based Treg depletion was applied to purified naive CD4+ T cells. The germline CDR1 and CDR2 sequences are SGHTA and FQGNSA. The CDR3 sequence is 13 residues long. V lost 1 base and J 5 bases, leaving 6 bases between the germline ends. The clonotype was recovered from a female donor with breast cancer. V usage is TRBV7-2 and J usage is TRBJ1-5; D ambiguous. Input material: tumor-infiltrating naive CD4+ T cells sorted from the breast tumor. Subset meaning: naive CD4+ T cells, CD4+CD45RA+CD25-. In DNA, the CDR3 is TGTGCCAGCAGCTTAGTTCTGGATCAGCCCCAGCATTTT. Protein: CASSLVLDQPQHF.